Listed below are T cell receptor beta chains from one sample, sequenced in a study of blood T cell repertoires in COVID-19. The repertoire was sequenced with immunoSEQ multiplex PCR; TCRdb's copy has only in-frame clones and lacks some. This table holds 150,000 or so clones, approximately 85% found once. The specimen sequenced was peripheral blood. Every receptor here comes from a woman aged 50 to 60 with COVID-19, enrolled during active disease. Each CDR3 is given with its conserved first and last residue. The order of the fields is D gene, V gene, clone size, J gene, CDR3 protein, CDR3 DNA. A D gene is named only where the DNA matches it firmly. Size values are once, few and many counts, or a class for expanded clones, and some rows have none.

d_call: NA
v_call: TRBV21-1
clone_size: once
j_call: TRBJ2-7
cdr3_aa: CASSARLAGGIRKQYF
cdr3_nt: TGTGCCAGCAGCGCGAGACTAGCGGGGGGGATTAGAAAGCAGTACTTC

d_call: NA
v_call: TRBV5-4
clone_size: NA
j_call: TRBJ1-2
cdr3_aa: CASSLAQGSYGYTF
cdr3_nt: TGTGCCAGCAGCTTGGCCCAGGGCTCCTATGGCTACACCTTC

d_call: NA
v_call: TRBV7-3
clone_size: once
j_call: TRBJ1-1
cdr3_aa: CASSKQEGMNTEAFF
cdr3_nt: TGTGCCAGCAGCAAACAGGAGGGGATGAACACTGAAGCTTTCTTT

d_call: TRBD1
v_call: TRBV3-1/TRBV3-2
clone_size: NA
j_call: TRBJ1-2
cdr3_aa: CASSWDRANYGYTF
cdr3_nt: TGTGCCAGCAGCTGGGACAGGGCAAACTATGGCTACACCTTC

d_call: NA
v_call: TRBV15
clone_size: NA
j_call: TRBJ2-2
cdr3_aa: CATSRASGNTGELFF
cdr3_nt: TGTGCCACCAGCAGAGCCTCGGGGAACACCGGGGAGCTGTTTTTT

d_call: NA
v_call: TRBV12-2
clone_size: NA
j_call: TRBJ2-1
cdr3_aa: CASRLAGGRGQYEQFF
cdr3_nt: TGTGCAAGTCGCTTAGCAGGCGGCAGGGGGCAATATGAGCAGTTCTTC

d_call: NA
v_call: TRBV11-2
clone_size: NA
j_call: TRBJ1-1
cdr3_aa: CASSPRVGGTEAFF
cdr3_nt: TGTGCCAGCAGTCCGAGGGTCGGGGGAACTGAAGCTTTCTTT

d_call: TRBD1
v_call: TRBV2
clone_size: NA
j_call: TRBJ2-4
cdr3_aa: CASSEKWTGTRALAKNIQYF
cdr3_nt: TGTGCCAGCAGTGAAAAGTGGACAGGGACGAGAGCCCTAGCCAAAAACATTCAGTACTTC

d_call: NA
v_call: TRBV3-1/TRBV3-2
clone_size: NA
j_call: TRBJ1-2
cdr3_aa: CASSQGAQDGYTF
cdr3_nt: TGTGCCAGCAGCCAGGGGGCGCAGGATGGCTACACCTTC

d_call: NA
v_call: TRBV5-1
clone_size: NA
j_call: TRBJ1-1
cdr3_aa: CASSFKGDTEAFF
cdr3_nt: TGCGCCAGCAGCTTTAAGGGGGACACTGAAGCTTTCTTT

d_call: NA
v_call: TRBV30
clone_size: NA
j_call: TRBJ1-2
cdr3_aa: CAWVGDGAPGVGYTF
cdr3_nt: TGTGCCTGGGTAGGCGATGGGGCGCCGGGGGTCGGCTACACCTTC

d_call: TRBD2
v_call: TRBV7-2
clone_size: NA
j_call: TRBJ2-3
cdr3_aa: CASSARTSGGASTDTQYF
cdr3_nt: TGTGCCAGCAGCGCCCGGACTAGCGGGGGCGCTAGCACAGATACGCAGTATTTT

d_call: NA
v_call: TRBV27
clone_size: NA
j_call: TRBJ1-2
cdr3_aa: CASSSSPRGYGYTF
cdr3_nt: TGTGCCAGCAGTTCCTCGCCCAGGGGCTATGGCTACACCTTC

d_call: NA
v_call: TRBV18
clone_size: NA
j_call: TRBJ1-1
cdr3_aa: CASSRTVGVNTEAFF
cdr3_nt: TGTGCCAGCTCACGGACAGTTGGAGTGAACACTGAAGCTTTCTTT

d_call: NA
v_call: TRBV9
clone_size: NA
j_call: TRBJ2-6
cdr3_aa: CASSVGWGPGANVLTF
cdr3_nt: TGTGCCAGCAGCGTAGGATGGGGGCCTGGGGCCAACGTCCTGACTTTC

d_call: TRBD1
v_call: TRBV24-1
clone_size: NA
j_call: TRBJ2-3
cdr3_aa: CATSDQGQGAFPDTQYF
cdr3_nt: TGTGCCACCAGTGACCAGGGACAGGGGGCGTTCCCAGATACGCAGTATTTT

d_call: TRBD1
v_call: TRBV12-3/TRBV12-4
clone_size: few
j_call: TRBJ1-5
cdr3_aa: CASSGTGSQPQHF
cdr3_nt: TGTGCCAGCTCCGGGACAGGGAGTCAGCCCCAGCATTTT

d_call: TRBD2
v_call: TRBV7-2
clone_size: NA
j_call: TRBJ2-1
cdr3_aa: CASSAAAGRDEQFF
cdr3_nt: TGTGCCAGCAGCGCGGCGGCAGGGAGGGATGAGCAGTTCTTC